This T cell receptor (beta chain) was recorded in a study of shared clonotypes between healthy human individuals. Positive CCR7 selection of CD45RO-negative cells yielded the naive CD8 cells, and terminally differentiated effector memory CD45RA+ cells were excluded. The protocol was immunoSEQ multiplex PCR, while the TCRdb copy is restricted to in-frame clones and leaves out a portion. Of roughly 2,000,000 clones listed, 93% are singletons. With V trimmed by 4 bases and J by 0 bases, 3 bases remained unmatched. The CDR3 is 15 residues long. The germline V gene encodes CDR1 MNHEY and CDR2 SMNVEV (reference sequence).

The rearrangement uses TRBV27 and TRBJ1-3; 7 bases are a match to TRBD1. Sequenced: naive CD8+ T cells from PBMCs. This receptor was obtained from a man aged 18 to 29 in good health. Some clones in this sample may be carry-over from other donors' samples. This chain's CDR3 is CASSSRGYSGNTIYF. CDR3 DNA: TGTGCCAGCAGTTCCAGGGGGTACTCTGGAAACACCATATATTTT.